This T cell receptor (beta chain) derives from a study of shared clonotypes between healthy human individuals. Assay: immunoSEQ multiplex PCR; the TCRdb copy retains only in-frame clones and omits some. This sample has under 750,000 clones, with roughly 72% found just once. Germline V lookup: CDR1 SGHRS, CDR2 YFSETQ. V gave up 4 bases and J gave up 5 bases; unmatched junction bases: 8. This CDR3 has 14 residues. The source material was memory CD4+ T cells sorted from blood. The subset here: CD45RA-negative fraction. The chain has TRBV5-1 and TRBJ2-5, with 7 positions matching TRBD1. The clonotype comes from a woman aged 30 to 39 in good health. CDR3 amino acids: CASSPGQVVETQYF. The CDR3 coding sequence is TGCGCCAGCAGCCCAGGACAGGTCGTCGAGACCCAGTACTTC.